One sample yielded the 6 T cell receptor beta chains listed below, sequenced in a study of T-cell memory formation after mild COVID-19. Each CDR3 protein gets one entry after TCRdb re-called the 5' RACE reads with MiXCR. The sample has roughly 180,000 distinct CDR3 sequences, under 20% seen once. Specimen: PBMCs or a T cell subset sorted from them (not recorded which). The receptors derive from a man younger than 35 who had mild COVID-19 (a few samples of this study predate the infection). Cell type and time point are not known.

Regarding this clonotype: One junction end does not reproduce the germline sequence, and a read error may be involved. The rearrangement links TRBV2 to TRBJ1-2; possible D gene TRBD1, 6 bases. CDR3 length equals 11 residues. Germline CDR1 is SNHLY and CDR2 is FYNNEI. CDR3 region: CASGDRHGYTF. As DNA, the CDR3 is TGTGCCAGCGGTGACAGGCATGGCTACACCTTC.

For this clonotype: A much larger clone differs from this one at a single base, so this may be a read error. The chain recombines TRBV11-2 with TRBJ2-7; D perhaps matches TRBD2 (5 bases). Germline CDR1 reads SGHAT; CDR2 reads FQNNGV. Trimming stripped 5 bases from V and 1 base from J, with 6 bases between. The CDR3 consists of 12 residues. The CDR3 protein is CASSGSSYEQYF. The CDR3 DNA reads TGTGCCAGCAGCGGGAGTTCCTACGAGCAGTACTTC.

V is TRBV20-1 and J is TRBJ1-6; D might be TRBD1 (5 bases). Deletions cut 3 bases from V and 0 bases from J, with 9 bases between. Per the germline V gene, CDR1 is DFQATT and CDR2 is SNEGSKA (reference sequence). The CDR3 covers 15 residues. CDR3 DNA: TGCAGTGCTAGGGAGGGGAGCTCCTATAATTCACCCCTCCACTTT. This sequence encodes CSAREGSSYNSPLHF.

The chain recombines TRBV12-3 or TRBV12-4 with TRBJ2-3, with D unresolved. This CDR3 spans 13 amino acids. V lost 4 bases, J lost 5 bases, and 10 bases lay in between. The CDR3 region is CASSSPPRDTQYF. The CDR3 DNA reads as TGTGCCAGCAGTTCCCCCCCCCGAGATACGCAGTATTTT.

The V call is TRBV12-3 or TRBV12-4, the J call TRBJ1-1; a weak D match, TRBD1 (5 bases). Trimming removed 3 bases at V and 3 bases at J, with 11 bases between. The CDR3 consists of 14 residues. The CDR3 nucleotides are TGTGCCAGCAGTTTGCCACCGGGGGACACTGAAGCTTTCTTT. Its translation is CASSLPPGDTEAFF.

The V call is TRBV30, the J call TRBJ2-3; no firm D call. The CDR3 spans 12 residues. CDR1 and CDR2 from the germline V gene are GTSNPN and SVGIG (reference sequence). V dropped 5 bases and J dropped 0 bases, with 6 bases sitting between them. This CDR3 reads CAWELSTDTQYF. In DNA form, the CDR3 reads TGTGCCTGGGAGTTGAGCACAGATACGCAGTATTTT. Filled out from reference TRBV30 and TRBJ2-3, the complete variable domain reads SQTIHQWPATLVQPVGSPLSLECTVEGTSNPNLYWYRQAAGRGLQLLFYSVGIGQISSEVPQNLSASRPQDRQFILSSKKLLLSDSGFYLCAWELSTDTQYFGPGTRLTVL.